A single sample is the source of the 15 T cell receptor beta chains below, sequenced in a study of shared clonotypes between healthy human individuals. Generated by immunoSEQ multiplex PCR, the TCRdb table keeps only in-frame clones and is missing some. This table has 600,000 to 750,000 clones, 72% appearing once. Input material: memory CD4+ T cells sorted from blood. The subset here: CD45RA-negative fraction. These receptors were taken from a woman aged 25-40 years in good health.

The rearrangement links TRBV5-6 to TRBJ2-1, with no clear D. Per the germline V gene, CDR1 is SGHDT and CDR2 is YYEEEE. The CDR3 has 14 amino acids. V was shortened by 2 bases and J by 8 bases, with 14 bases between the two germline ends. Here the CDR3 reads CASSFGSGTDEQFF. In nucleotides, the CDR3 is TGTGCCAGCAGCTTTGGTTCGGGTACGGATGAGCAGTTCTTC.

V usage is TRBV6-1 and J usage is TRBJ1-2; a weak D match, TRBD1 (6 bases). CDR1 is MNHNS, CDR2 SASEGT, per germline. The CDR3 is 13 amino acids. Trimming removed 4 bases from V and 2 bases from J, with 8 bases in between. CDR3 amino acids: CASSVTGNYGYTF. Written as DNA, the CDR3 is TGTGCCAGCAGTGTTACAGGGAACTATGGCTACACCTTC.

In this sample, this clone turned up once. The chain links TRBV9 to TRBJ2-7; 8 nucleotides line up with TRBD1. Germline V gene sequence: CDR1 SGDLS, CDR2 YYNGEE. The CDR3 is made up of 14 amino acids. With V trimmed by 2 bases and J by 5 bases, 6 bases remained unmatched. The chain's CDR3 is CASSVRTGNDEQYF. CDR3 in DNA: TGTGCCAGCAGCGTTAGGACAGGGAACGACGAGCAGTACTTC.

This chain joins TRBV14 and TRBJ2-7, with D tentatively TRBD2 (7 bases). This CDR3 region has 16 residues. Germline V CDR1 and CDR2: SGHDN, FVKESK. The ends were cut back, 1 base at V and 5 bases at J, with 18 bases in the middle. The DNA of the CDR3 is TGTGCCAGCAGCCAAGTAATGGGAGGGGGGGTCCACGAGCAGTACTTC. It is translated as CASSQVMGGGVHEQYF. Full variable domain (missing parts from reference TRBV14 and TRBJ2-7): EAGVTQFPSHSVIEKGQTVTLRCDPISGHDNLYWYRRVMGKEIKFLLHFVKESKQDESGMPNNRFLAERTGGTYSTLKVQPAELEDSGVYFCASSQVMGGGVHEQYFGPGTRLTVT.

The genes are TRBV5-1 and TRBJ2-7; 13 nucleotides align to TRBD2. V gave up 8 bases and J gave up 6 bases; unmatched junction bases: 8. The CDR3 is 14 amino acids. Germline V CDR1 and CDR2: SGHRS, YFSETQ. The CDR3 protein is CASGLAGVSSEQYF. Here the CDR3 DNA reads TGCGCCAGTGGACTAGCGGGAGTTTCGTCCGAGCAGTACTTC.

V is TRBV7-2 and J is TRBJ2-3; 8 bases map to TRBD2. This CDR3 comprises 16 residues. The trim removed 4 bases at V and 2 bases at J, leaving 8 bases unmatched. CDR1 is SGHTA, CDR2 FQGNSA, per germline. The CDR3 bases are TGTGCCAGCAGCTCCTTCAGCGGGGGACTCACAGATACGCAGTATTTT. It translates to CASSSFSGGLTDTQYF.

CDR3 in DNA: TGCAGCGTTGCGGTGGGCGCGCACGGGACAGATACGCAGTATTTT. It encodes CSVAVGAHGTDTQYF. The chain has TRBV29-1 and TRBJ2-3; D remains ambiguous. This CDR3 has 15 residues. V was cut by 4 bases and J by 3 bases, with 17 bases left in between. Germline V CDR1 and CDR2: SQVTM, ANQGSEA.

This clone was counted a single time. This chain uses TRBV18 with TRBJ1-4; 12 bases match TRBD1. Trimming took 6 bases from V and 4 from J; bases not matched to a gene: 12. The CDR3 is 18 amino acids. Germline lookup yields CDR1 KGHSH and CDR2 LQKENI. The CDR3 spells CASSPGTGGEGGNEKLFF. In nucleotides, the CDR3 is TGTGCCAGCTCGCCCGGGACAGGGGGCGAAGGTGGTAATGAAAAACTGTTTTTT.

The rearrangement uses TRBV7-7 and TRBJ1-1; D remains unclear. Germline assignment: CDR1 SSHAT and CDR2 FNYEAQ (reference sequence). This CDR3 has 14 residues. Trimming pared 5 bases from V and 1 base from J, leaving 11 bases between. CDR3 loop: CASSPSHGNTEAFF. CDR3 coding DNA: TGTGCCAGCAGCCCGAGCCATGGGAACACTGAAGCTTTCTTT.

The rearrangement uses TRBV19 and TRBJ2-2; 8 nucleotides match TRBD2. CDR1 LNHDA and CDR2 SQIVND come from the germline V gene (reference sequence). V was pared by 5 bases and J by 5 bases, with 10 bases of the junction left unmatched. CDR3 size: 16 residues. The CDR3 loop is CASSPLAGGRTGELFF. The CDR3 DNA reads as TGTGCCAGTAGTCCCCTGGCGGGAGGACGGACCGGGGAGCTGTTTTTT.

V and J are TRBV6-6 and TRBJ1-2, with TRBD1 matching 7 bases. CDR1 and CDR2 from the germline V gene are MNHNY and SVGAGI (reference sequence). Losses at the gene ends were 5 bases for V and 10 bases for J; bases not matched to a gene: 4. This CDR3 comprises 11 residues. The CDR3 DNA is TGTGCCAGCAGTGGGGGACAGACCTACACCTTC. It codes for CASSGGQTYTF.

The chain links TRBV5-1 to TRBJ1-5, with 11 bases identical to TRBD1. Germline loops: CDR1 SGHRS, CDR2 YFSETQ. CDR3 length: 18 amino acids. Losses at the gene ends were 4 bases for V and 4 bases for J; bases not matched to a gene: 13. CDR3 protein: CASSPGTGGFSLNQPQHF. The CDR3 DNA is TGCGCCAGCAGCCCAGGGACAGGGGGGTTTAGTTTAAATCAGCCCCAGCATTTT.

The chain uses TRBV29-1 and TRBJ2-3; D gene ambiguous. V was pared by 4 bases and J by 0 bases, with 11 bases between. The CDR3 is made up of 14 amino acids. The germline CDR1 and CDR2 sequences are SQVTM and ANQGSEA. The CDR3 DNA reads TGCAGCGTTGCCGTCTCGACGAGCACAGATACGCAGTATTTT. Its translation is CSVAVSTSTDTQYF.

The chain has TRBV11-1 and TRBJ2-2, with D hard to call. V was trimmed by 6 bases and J by 4 bases, leaving 9 bases between them. Germline V gene lookup returns CDR1 SGHAT and CDR2 FQDESV (reference sequence). This CDR3 has 13 amino acids. CDR3 sequence (DNA): TGTGCCAGCAGTCCAATAACCACCGGGGAGCTGTTTTTT. This encodes CASSPITTGELFF.

Regarding this clone: It differs at one base from a far larger clone, so likely a read error. The CDR3 protein is CASSLSLGLAGRTRELFF. The CDR3 DNA follows: TGTGCCAGCAGTTTATCCCTCGGACTAGCGGGACGCACCAGGGAGCTGTTTTTT. J is TRBJ2-2 and V is TRBV28; the match to TRBD2 covers 12 bases. The CDR3 covers 18 residues. Germline CDR1 reads MDHEN; CDR2 reads SYDVKM.